Below, 4 T cell receptor beta chains from the same sample are listed, as sequenced in a study of technical replicates of blood from a few donors. Assay used: immunoSEQ multiplex PCR; TCRdb lists only in-frame clones, some missing. The repertoire holds 84,000 or so clones, with around 97% as singletons. The sequenced sample was T cells isolated from PBMCs. Receptor source: a human donor in good health.

The chain recombines TRBV18 with TRBJ2-7; a possible D gene is TRBD1 (6 bases). CDR1 is KGHSH, CDR2 LQKENI, per germline. Trimming shortened V by 5 bases and J by 3 bases, and 11 bases separated the two germline ends. The length of the CDR3 is 13 residues. This CDR3 is CASSNEQGYEQYF. CDR3 coding DNA: TGTGCCAGCTCAAACGAACAGGGCTACGAGCAGTACTTC.

The chain employs TRBV6-5 and TRBJ2-7; 8 bases line up with TRBD1. Germline CDR1 MNHEY, CDR2 SVGAGI. V trimming: 2 bases; J trimming: 3 bases; junction bases outside the gene matches: 3. The CDR3 sequence is 14 residues long. Here the CDR3 DNA reads TGTGCCAGCAGTTACGGACAGGGTCTCTACGAGCAGTACTTC. It yields the protein CASSYGQGLYEQYF.

The rearrangement links TRBV6-5 to TRBJ2-1, with a possible D match to TRBD2 (6 bases). Germline V gene lookup returns CDR1 MNHEY and CDR2 SVGAGI. This CDR3 spans 14 amino acids. V was clipped by 7 bases and J by 8 bases, with 18 bases between them. The CDR3 DNA sequence: TGTGCCAGCAACCCGCCGGGGGTAGGGGATGAGCAGTTCTTC. Translation: CASNPPGVGDEQFF.

This clone was counted once. This CDR3 is CASSRMDSGFDQPQHF. CDR3 DNA sequence: TGTGCCAGCAGCAGAATGGACAGCGGTTTTGATCAGCCCCAGCATTTT. The gene calls are TRBV21-1 and TRBJ1-5; the table's D call TRBD1 went unverified against the DNA. TRBV21-1 is an annotated pseudogene. CDR3 length: 16 residues.